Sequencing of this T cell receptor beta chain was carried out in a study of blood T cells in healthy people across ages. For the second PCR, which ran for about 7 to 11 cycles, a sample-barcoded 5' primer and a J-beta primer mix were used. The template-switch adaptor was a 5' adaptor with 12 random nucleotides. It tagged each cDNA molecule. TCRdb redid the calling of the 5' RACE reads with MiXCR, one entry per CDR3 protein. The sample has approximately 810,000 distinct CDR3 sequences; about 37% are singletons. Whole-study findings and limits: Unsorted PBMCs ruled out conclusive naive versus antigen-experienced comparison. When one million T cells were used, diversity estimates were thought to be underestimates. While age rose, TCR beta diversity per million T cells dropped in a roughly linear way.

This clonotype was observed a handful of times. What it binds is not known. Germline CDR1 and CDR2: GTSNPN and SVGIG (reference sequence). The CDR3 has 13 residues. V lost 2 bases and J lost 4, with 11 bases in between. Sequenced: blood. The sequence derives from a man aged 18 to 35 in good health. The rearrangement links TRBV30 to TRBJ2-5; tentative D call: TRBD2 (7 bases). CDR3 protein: CAWSFGGLETQYF. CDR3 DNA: TGTGCCTGGAGTTTCGGGGGGCTAGAGACCCAGTACTTC.